This passage covers 10 T cell receptor beta chains from one sample sequenced in a study of early T cells in non-severe SARS-CoV-2 infection. TCRdb re-analysed the 5' RACE reads in MiXCR, keeping a single row per CDR3 protein. The data show fewer than 85,000 distinct CDR3 sequences, around an eighth seen once. The sample taken for sequencing was whole blood. These receptors all come from an adult who was a healthcare worker with PCR-confirmed SARS-CoV-2 infection or an uninfected control (not recorded which).

This clonotype was detected ten times or more. This chain joins TRBV6-2 or TRBV6-3 and TRBJ2-3; D might be TRBD2 (6 bases). This CDR3 has 18 residues. Trimming pared 5 bases from V and 1 base from J, leaving 22 bases between. Germline CDR1 and CDR2: MNHEY and SVGEGT. Written as DNA, the CDR3 is TGTGCCAGCAGTCCCCACCCCTTGGGGGGAGGCCGCACAGATACGCAGTATTTT. Translating it yields CASSPHPLGGGRTDTQYF.

This clonotype showed up many times. This chain joins TRBV4-1 and TRBJ2-1, with D possibly being TRBD2 (5 bases). CDR1 and CDR2 from the germline V gene are MGHRA and YSYEKL. Between the trimmed V and J ends, which lost 0 bases and 1 base, there was a span of 10 bases. The CDR3 totals 16 residues. The CDR3 DNA reads TGCGCCAGCAGCCAAGATTGGCCGGGATCCTACAATGAGCAGTTCTTC. It yields the protein CASSQDWPGSYNEQFF.

This clonotype was seen a few times. The CDR3 sequence is CASSYVASGTYEQYF. The CDR3 DNA is TGTGCCAGCAGCTATGTCGCTAGCGGGACGTACGAGCAGTACTTC. V usage is TRBV25-1 and J usage is TRBJ2-7, with TRBD2 identical over 9 bases. Germline V gives CDR1 MGHDK, CDR2 SYGVNS. The CDR3 loop spans 15 amino acids. Trimming removed 6 bases from V and 4 bases from J; junction bases left unmatched: 10.

This clonotype was seen many times. The chain carries TRBV5-1 and TRBJ2-1, with D hard to call. CDR3 size: 12 residues. V dropped 4 bases and J dropped 7 bases, with 9 bases sitting between them. Germline V gives CDR1 SGHRS, CDR2 YFSETQ. CDR3 amino acids: CASSLLTNEQFF. As DNA, the CDR3 is TGCGCCAGCAGCCTATTAACGAATGAGCAGTTCTTC.

The chain has TRBV20-1 and TRBJ2-3; 8 positions agree with TRBD2. The germline CDR1 and CDR2 sequences are DFQATT and SNEGSKA (reference sequence). The J segment lost 5 bases and the V segment lost 3 bases, leaving 1 base of the junction unmatched. The CDR3 is 12 residues long. The CDR3 sequence is CSARGLEDTQYF. CDR3 DNA sequence: TGCAGTGCTAGGGGACTAGAAGATACGCAGTATTTT.

This clonotype was seen at least ten times. The chain joins TRBV25-1 to TRBJ2-5; D unclear. The CDR3 spans 11 residues. Trimming removed 6 bases at V and 2 bases at J, with 4 bases between. Germline CDR1 and CDR2: MGHDK and SYGVNS. The CDR3 DNA reads TGTGCCAGCAGCTTTCAAGAGACCCAGTACTTC. Translated: CASSFQETQYF.

This clonotype was counted at least ten times. The chain links TRBV6-2 or TRBV6-3 to TRBJ2-7; D uncertain. Trimming left V 2 bases short and J 6 bases short, with 14 bases between. Germline assignment: CDR1 MNHEY and CDR2 SVGEGT. The CDR3 extends over 14 amino acids. The CDR3: CASSYNVGKAEQYF. The DNA of the CDR3 is TGTGCCAGCAGTTACAATGTTGGGAAGGCCGAGCAGTACTTC.

In its sample, this clonotype was seen many times. The chain recombines TRBV7-9 with TRBJ1-1, with D perhaps TRBD1 (5 bases). V dropped 5 bases and J dropped 10 bases, with 14 bases sitting between them. Germline V gene data show CDR1 as SEHNR and CDR2 as FQNEAQ (reference sequence). CDR3 length equals 12 residues. The DNA of the CDR3 is TGTGCCAGCAGCCCCGGGGGTAGGAGAGCTTTCTTT. Encoded protein: CASSPGGRRAFF.

This clonotype showed up just once. J is TRBJ1-2 and V is TRBV7-2; 12 bases match TRBD1. This CDR3 contains 15 residues. J gave up 8 bases and V 6 bases, and 10 bases lay outside the gene matches. Germline lookup yields CDR1 SGHTA and CDR2 FQGNSA. DNA for the CDR3: TGTGCCAGCAGTCGGAACCGGGACAGGGGGCAAGGCTACACCTTC. Residues: CASSRNRDRGQGYTF. The variable domain in full, completed from reference TRBV7-2 and TRBJ1-2, reads GAGVSQSPSNKVTEKGKDVELRCDPISGHTALYWYRQSLGQGLEFLIYFQGNSAPDKSGLPSDRFSAERTGGSVSTLTIQRTQQEDSAVYLCASSRNRDRGQGYTFGSGTRLTVV.

This clonotype was detected only a few times. The rearrangement uses TRBV29-1 and TRBJ1-1; D not certain. Trimming cost V 3 bases and J 1 base, with 6 bases left between them. CDR3 length equals 12 residues. Per germline, CDR1 SQVTM and CDR2 ANQGSEA. CDR3 coding DNA: TGCAGCGTTGAGCGGCAGAACACTGAAGCTTTCTTT. Translated, it gives CSVERQNTEAFF.